A single sample gave rise to the 21 T cell receptor beta chains below, sequenced in a study of blood T cell repertoires in COVID-19. Assay used: immunoSEQ multiplex PCR; TCRdb lists only in-frame clones, some missing. The data hold 120,000 or so clones, with 88% observed a single time. Source material: peripheral blood. Receptors originate from a woman in her fifties or sixties with active or convalescent COVID-19.

This sequence joins TRBV12-3 or TRBV12-4 and TRBJ2-5, with a possible D match to TRBD1 (6 bases). The ends were cut back, 3 bases at V and 5 bases at J, with 10 bases in the middle. The CDR3 consists of 13 residues. CDR3 residues: CASSLSGVETQYF. The CDR3, as DNA: TGTGCCAGCAGTTTGTCAGGGGTGGAGACCCAGTACTTC.

The chain links TRBV6-5 to TRBJ1-2, with a tentative D call TRBD1 (5 bases). V was pared by 6 bases and J by 4 bases, with 9 bases between. The CDR3 loop spans 12 amino acids. Germline CDR1 and CDR2: MNHEY and SVGAGI. The CDR3, as DNA: TGTGCCAGCAGGACCGGGGGCTATGGCTACACCTTC. This translates into CASRTGGYGYTF.

The chain has TRBV3-1 (or the pseudogene TRBV3-2) and TRBJ2-7; TRBD2 matches 8 bases. Germline CDR1 and CDR2: LGHDT and YNNKEL (reference sequence). After removal of 4 bases from V and 5 bases from J, the junction contained 10 bases not matched to a gene. This CDR3 has 15 residues. CDR3 protein: CASSPRGRGAHEQYF. CDR3 nucleotides: TGTGCCAGCAGCCCCCGGGGGCGGGGGGCGCACGAGCAGTACTTC.

In this sample, this clone turned up once. The chain employs TRBV27 and TRBJ2-7, with D perhaps matching TRBD1 (5 bases). Germline CDR1 and CDR2: MNHEY and SMNVEV (reference sequence). The CDR3 length is 15 residues. Trimming left V 5 bases short and J 7 bases short, with 21 bases between. The CDR3: CASSIFSGPQGEQYF. CDR3 in DNA: TGTGCCAGCAGTATATTTTCTGGGCCCCAGGGAGAGCAGTACTTC.

V usage is TRBV5-5 and J usage is TRBJ1-6; D is perhaps TRBD1 (6 bases). V gave up 4 bases and J gave up 9 bases, with 20 bases separating them. The CDR3 runs 16 residues. Germline CDR1 is SGHKS and CDR2 is YYEKEE (reference sequence). The CDR3 nucleotides read TGTGCCAGCAGCCCAGGCGGTGGGAGGGGGGCTTCACCCCTCCACTTT. Encoded protein: CASSPGGGRGASPLHF.

The V and J genes are TRBV5-1 and TRBJ2-3; D ambiguous. Between the trimmed V and J ends, which lost 1 base and 3 bases, there was a span of 3 bases. In germline, CDR1 is SGHRS, CDR2 YFSETQ. CDR3 length equals 12 residues. The CDR3 coding sequence is TGCGCCAGCAGCTTGCAGACAGATACGCAGTATTTT. This codes for CASSLQTDTQYF.

This chain links TRBV12-3 or TRBV12-4 with TRBJ1-4; D is unresolved. There are 13 residues in the CDR3. Trimming shortened V by 1 base and J by 8 bases, and 8 bases separated the two germline ends. The CDR3 nucleotides read TGTGCCAGCAGTTTAGTTTCTCTAGAAAAACTGTTTTTT. As protein: CASSLVSLEKLFF.

V gene TRBV7-9 combines with J gene TRBJ2-7, with 7 bases fitting TRBD1. The CDR3 contains 13 residues. CDR1 and CDR2 from the germline V gene are SEHNR and FQNEAQ (reference sequence). V lost 7 bases and J lost 4; bases outside the gene matches: 7. The CDR3 region is CASKIGGGYEQYF. DNA of the CDR3: TGTGCCAGCAAAATAGGGGGCGGGTACGAGCAGTACTTC.

The chain links TRBV4-1 to TRBJ2-5; 10 bases map to TRBD1. The germline CDR1 and CDR2 sequences are MGHRA and YSYEKL. The CDR3 spans 18 residues. V was pared by 0 bases and J by 1 base, with 8 bases of the junction left unmatched. In DNA form, the CDR3 reads TGCGCCAGCAGCCAAGATACCTCGACAGGGGGCGGCCAAGAGACCCAGTACTTC. This codes for CASSQDTSTGGGQETQYF.

This chain links TRBV2 with TRBJ1-1; the D gene is possibly TRBD1 (6 bases). With 3 bases removed from V and 1 base from J, the gap between germline ends came to 18 bases. CDR1 SNHLY and CDR2 FYNNEI come from the germline V gene. This CDR3 region has 17 residues. In DNA, the CDR3 is TGTGCCAGCAGTGATCCCACCGGGGGGCAGAGGAACACTGAAGCTTTCTTT. This sequence encodes CASSDPTGGQRNTEAFF.

V gene TRBV7-8 combines with J gene TRBJ2-2; D is ambiguous. Trimming removed 1 base from V and 5 bases from J, with 8 bases in between. The CDR3 spans 14 residues. Germline values: CDR1 SGHVS, CDR2 FQNEAQ. CDR3 DNA: TGTGCCAGCAGCTTAGGATCCGGGACCGGGGAGCTGTTTTTT. Translated, it gives CASSLGSGTGELFF.

The chain employs TRBV2 and TRBJ1-5; D unresolved. Trimming pared 6 bases from V and 0 bases from J, leaving 12 bases between. The CDR3 is made up of 15 amino acids. Per the germline V gene, CDR1 is SNHLY and CDR2 is FYNNEI. CDR3 loop: CASRRSRDSNQPQHF. The CDR3 DNA reads TGTGCCAGCAGGCGATCCCGGGATAGCAATCAGCCCCAGCATTTT. Together with reference TRBV2 and TRBJ1-5, the CDR3 gives the full variable domain: EPEVTQTPSHQVTQMGQEVILRCVPISNHLYFYWYRQILGQKVEFLVSFYNNEISEKSEIFDDQFSVERPDGSNFTLKIRSTKLEDSAMYFCASRRSRDSNQPQHFGDGTRLSIL.

CDR3 coding DNA: TGTGCCAGCAGCTTGGCCTTAGCGGGAGAGACCCAGTACTTC. Encoded protein: CASSLALAGETQYF. The chain uses TRBV5-6 and TRBJ2-5, with 7 bases matching TRBD2. Unmatched junction bases numbered 3, after V lost 0 bases and J lost 4 bases. The CDR3 sequence is 14 residues long. CDR1 is SGHDT, CDR2 YYEEEE, per germline.

CDR3 coding DNA: TGTGCCAGCAGCTTGCAGGGGAGAGATACGCAGTATTTT. It codes for CASSLQGRDTQYF. This chain links TRBV7-3 with TRBJ2-3, with D maybe TRBD1 (6 bases). V was clipped by 3 bases and J by 5 bases, with 9 bases between them. This CDR3 contains 13 residues. Germline lookup yields CDR1 SGHTA and CDR2 FQGTGA.

This clone was picked up one time. This chain links TRBV3-1 (or the pseudogene TRBV3-2) with TRBJ2-3; 13 positions match TRBD2. Germline CDR1 reads LGHDT; CDR2 reads YNNKEL (reference sequence). V shed 3 bases and J 4 bases; nucleotides not matched to a gene: 7. This CDR3 is 17 amino acids long. The CDR3 DNA sequence: TGTGCCAGCAGCCATCGCCCGGGACTAGCGGGATCAGATACGCAGTATTTT. As protein: CASSHRPGLAGSDTQYF.

The chain recombines TRBV5-4 with TRBJ2-2; perhaps TRBD1 as D (6 bases). Trimming left V 4 bases short and J 6 bases short, with 16 bases between. The CDR3 has 15 residues. Germline assignment: CDR1 SGHNT and CDR2 YYREEE (reference sequence). The CDR3 loop is CASSSRGPDAGELFF. The CDR3 DNA sequence: TGTGCCAGCAGCAGCAGGGGCCCCGATGCCGGGGAGCTGTTTTTT.

The J gene is TRBJ1-1, the V gene TRBV10-3, with TRBD1 as a possible D gene (6 bases). V lost 6 bases to trimming and J lost 3 bases, with 23 bases between them. Germline V gives CDR1 ENHRY, CDR2 SYGVKD. The CDR3 extends over 17 amino acids. CDR3 sequence reads: CAIRERAGQRLHTEAFF. The CDR3 nucleotides are TGTGCCATCAGGGAACGGGCTGGACAGCGGCTCCACACTGAAGCTTTCTTT.

The V call is TRBV6-5, the J call TRBJ1-5; possibly TRBD1 for D (5 bases). The CDR3 is made up of 15 amino acids. The V gene's germline CDR1 is MNHEY and CDR2 SVGAGI. V lost 6 bases to trimming and J lost 5 bases, with 17 bases between them. The CDR3 loop is CASSASGDPDQPQHF. For the CDR3, the DNA is TGTGCCAGCAGCGCCAGCGGGGACCCAGATCAGCCCCAGCATTTT.

V and J are TRBV7-3 and TRBJ2-1; TRBD2 is a possible D gene (6 bases). CDR1 is SGHTA and CDR2 is FQGTGA in the germline V gene. This CDR3 is built from 13 residues. V lost 2 bases and J 8 bases, leaving 10 bases between the germline ends. The CDR3: CASSLSEGYEQFF. In nucleotides, the CDR3 is TGTGCCAGCAGCTTATCGGAGGGGTATGAGCAGTTCTTC. Full variable domain (remainder filled in from reference TRBV7-3 and TRBJ2-1): GAGVSQTPSNKVTEKGKYVELRCDPISGHTALYWYRQSLGQGPEFLIYFQGTGAADDSGLPNDRFFAVRPEGSVSTLKIQRTERGDSAVYLCASSLSEGYEQFFGPGTRLTVL.

V gene TRBV5-6 combines with J gene TRBJ2-7; possible D gene TRBD2, 6 bases. There are 15 residues in the CDR3. In germline, CDR1 is SGHDT, CDR2 YYEEEE. V lost 1 base to trimming and J lost 2 bases, with 13 bases between them. The CDR3 DNA reads as TGTGCCAGCAGCTTGATGGCGGGGCCCACCTACGAGCAGTACTTC. Its protein is CASSLMAGPTYEQYF.

The chain employs TRBV2 and TRBJ2-7, with 7 positions matching TRBD2. Germline V CDR1 and CDR2: SNHLY, FYNNEI. J lost 7 bases, V lost 2 bases, and 11 bases had no gene match. The CDR3 has 15 residues. This chain's CDR3 is CASSEPREPRREQYF. The CDR3 coding sequence is TGTGCCAGCAGTGAACCGCGGGAGCCCCGGCGGGAGCAGTACTTC.